This T cell receptor (beta chain) comes out of a study of CD8+CD57+ T cells in acquired aplastic anemia. Study-wide results and limits: It was found that about 31 CD8+ CDR3 sequences were shared between patients and controls.

Germline CDR1 reads MRHNA; CDR2 reads SNTAGT. V lost 0 bases, J lost 6 bases, and 14 bases lay in between. This CDR3 is built from 15 residues. This clonotype was counted only a few times. Its antigen is as yet unknown. Only patients with CD8+CD57+ cell expansion on flow cytometry were chosen for sequencing. CDR3 and TCR beta VDJ profiling relied on genomic DNA as the template. TCRdb reprocessed the reads with MiXCR, giving one entry per CDR3 protein. The table has over 150,000 distinct CDR3 sequences, about 70% seen once. This sequence originates from a human donor with aplastic anemia. Material for sequencing was sorted CD4+, CD8+, or CD8+CD57+ T cells (not recorded which) from PBMCs. The chain carries TRBV6-4 and TRBJ1-1; maybe TRBD1 (5 bases). CDR3 DNA: TGTGCCAGCAGTGACTCCAGGGACCCCAGCTCTGAAGCTTTCTTT. This translates into CASSDSRDPSSEAFF.